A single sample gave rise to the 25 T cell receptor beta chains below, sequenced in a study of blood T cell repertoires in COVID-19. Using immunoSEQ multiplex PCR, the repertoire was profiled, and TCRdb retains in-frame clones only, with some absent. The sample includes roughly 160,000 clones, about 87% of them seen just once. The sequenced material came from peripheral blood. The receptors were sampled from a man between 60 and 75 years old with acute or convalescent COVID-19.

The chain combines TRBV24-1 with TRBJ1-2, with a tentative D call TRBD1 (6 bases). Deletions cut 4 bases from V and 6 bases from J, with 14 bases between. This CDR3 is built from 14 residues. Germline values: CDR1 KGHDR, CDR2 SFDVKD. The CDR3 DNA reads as TGTGCCACCAGTGACTCTAGGGACAAGGATGGCTACACCTTC. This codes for CATSDSRDKDGYTF.

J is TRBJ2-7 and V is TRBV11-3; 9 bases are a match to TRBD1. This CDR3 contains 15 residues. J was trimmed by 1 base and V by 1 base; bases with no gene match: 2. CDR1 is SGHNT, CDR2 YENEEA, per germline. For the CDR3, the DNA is TGTGCCAGCAGCTTAGTGGGACAGGGTTCCTACGAGCAGTACTTC. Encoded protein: CASSLVGQGSYEQYF.

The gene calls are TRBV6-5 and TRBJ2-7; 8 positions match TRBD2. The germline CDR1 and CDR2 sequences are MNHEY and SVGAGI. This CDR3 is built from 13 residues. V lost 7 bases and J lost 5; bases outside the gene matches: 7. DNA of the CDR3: TGTGCCAGCACCCGGACTAGCTGGGACGAGCAGTACTTC. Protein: CASTRTSWDEQYF.

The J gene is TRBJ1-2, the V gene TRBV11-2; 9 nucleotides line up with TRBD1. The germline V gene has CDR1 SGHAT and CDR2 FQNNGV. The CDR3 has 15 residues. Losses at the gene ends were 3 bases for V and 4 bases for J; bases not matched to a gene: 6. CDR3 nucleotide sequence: TGTGCCAGCAGCTTCCCTGGACAGGGGATCTATGGCTACACCTTC. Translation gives CASSFPGQGIYGYTF.

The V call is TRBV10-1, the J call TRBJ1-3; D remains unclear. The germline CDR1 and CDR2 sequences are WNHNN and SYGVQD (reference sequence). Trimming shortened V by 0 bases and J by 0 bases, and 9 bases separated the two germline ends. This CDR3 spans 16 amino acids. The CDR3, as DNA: TGCGCCAGCAGTGAGTCTCCCCCTTTCTCTGGAAACACCATATATTTT. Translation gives CASSESPPFSGNTIYF.

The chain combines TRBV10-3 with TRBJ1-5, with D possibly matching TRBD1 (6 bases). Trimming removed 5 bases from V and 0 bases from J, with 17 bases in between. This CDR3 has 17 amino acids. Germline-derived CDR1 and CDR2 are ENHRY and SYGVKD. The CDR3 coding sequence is TGTGCCATCAGTAATCAGGGAAGGGGGAGTAGCAATCAGCCCCAGCATTTT. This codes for CAISNQGRGSSNQPQHF.

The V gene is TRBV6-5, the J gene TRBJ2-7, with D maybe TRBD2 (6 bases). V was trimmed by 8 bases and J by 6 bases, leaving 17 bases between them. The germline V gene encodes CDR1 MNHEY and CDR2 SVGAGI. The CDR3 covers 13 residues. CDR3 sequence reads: CASSQWRGGEQYV. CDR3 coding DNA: TGTGCCAGCTCCCAATGGAGGGGCGGCGAGCAGTACGTC.

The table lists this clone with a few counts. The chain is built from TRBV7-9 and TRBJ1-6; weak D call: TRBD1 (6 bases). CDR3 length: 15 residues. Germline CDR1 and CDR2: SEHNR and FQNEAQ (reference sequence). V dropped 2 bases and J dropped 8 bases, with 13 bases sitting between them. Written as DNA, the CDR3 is TGTGCCAGCAGCTTAATAGGGCAGGGGCATTCACCCCTCCACTTT. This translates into CASSLIGQGHSPLHF. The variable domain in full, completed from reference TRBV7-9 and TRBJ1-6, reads DTGVSQNPRHKITKRGQNVTFRCDPISEHNRLYWYRQTLGQGPEFLTYFQNEAQLEKSRLLSDRFSAERPKGSFSTLEIQRTEQGDSAMYLCASSLIGQGHSPLHFGNGTRLTVT.

The CDR3 protein is CAISDPGDGADHHLYNEQFF. DNA for the CDR3: TGTGCCATCAGTGATCCTGGAGATGGAGCGGACCACCACCTCTACAATGAGCAGTTCTTC. The rearrangement uses TRBV10-3 and TRBJ2-1; D may be TRBD2 (5 bases). V was trimmed by 3 bases and J by 3 bases, leaving 27 bases between them. Germline values: CDR1 ENHRY, CDR2 SYGVKD. The CDR3 spans 20 residues.

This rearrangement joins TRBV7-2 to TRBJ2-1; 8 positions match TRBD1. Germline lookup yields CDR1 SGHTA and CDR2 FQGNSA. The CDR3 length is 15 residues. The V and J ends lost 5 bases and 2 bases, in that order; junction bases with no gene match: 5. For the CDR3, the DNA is TGTGCCAGCAGCGGACAGGGTTCCACCTACAATGAGCAGTTCTTC. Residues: CASSGQGSTYNEQFF.

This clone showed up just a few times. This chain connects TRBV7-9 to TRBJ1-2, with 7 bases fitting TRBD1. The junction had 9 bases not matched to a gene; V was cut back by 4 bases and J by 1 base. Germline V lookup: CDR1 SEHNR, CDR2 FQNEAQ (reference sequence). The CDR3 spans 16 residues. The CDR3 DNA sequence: TGTGCCAGCAGCTCTTCCGGGACAGAAAATAACTATGGCTACACCTTC. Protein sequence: CASSSSGTENNYGYTF.

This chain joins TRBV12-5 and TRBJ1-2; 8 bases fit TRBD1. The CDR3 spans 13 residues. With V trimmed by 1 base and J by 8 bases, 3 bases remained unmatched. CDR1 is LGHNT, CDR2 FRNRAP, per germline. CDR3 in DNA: TGTGCTAGTGGTTTGGCACGGGACAGGGGCTACACCTTC. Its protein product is CASGLARDRGYTF.

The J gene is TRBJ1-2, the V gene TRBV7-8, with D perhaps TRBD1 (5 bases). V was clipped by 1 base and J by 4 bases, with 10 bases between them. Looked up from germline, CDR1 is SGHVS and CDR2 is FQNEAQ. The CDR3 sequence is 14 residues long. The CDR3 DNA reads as TGTGCCAGCAGCTTAGGGAGGGGAAGCTATGGCTACACCTTC. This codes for CASSLGRGSYGYTF.

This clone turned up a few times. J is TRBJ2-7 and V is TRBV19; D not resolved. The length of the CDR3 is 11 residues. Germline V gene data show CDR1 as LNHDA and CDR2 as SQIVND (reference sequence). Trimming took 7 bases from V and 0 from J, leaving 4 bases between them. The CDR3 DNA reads TGTGCCAGTACTAACTCCTACGAGCAGTACTTC. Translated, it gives CASTNSYEQYF.

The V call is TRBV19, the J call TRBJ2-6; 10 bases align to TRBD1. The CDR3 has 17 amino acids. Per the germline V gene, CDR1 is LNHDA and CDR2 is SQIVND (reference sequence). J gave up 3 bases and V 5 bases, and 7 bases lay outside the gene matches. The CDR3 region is CASSAPGQGLGANVLTF. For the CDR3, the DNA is TGTGCCAGTAGTGCCCCGGGACAGGGGCTTGGGGCCAACGTCCTGACTTTC.

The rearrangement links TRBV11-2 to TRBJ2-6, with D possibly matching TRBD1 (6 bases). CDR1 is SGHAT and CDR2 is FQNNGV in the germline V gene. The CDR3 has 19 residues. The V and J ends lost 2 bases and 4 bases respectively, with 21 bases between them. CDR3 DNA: TGTGCCAGCAGCTTAAAGTTTAGGGTGGACAGTCGGGGGGCCAACGTCCTGACTTTC. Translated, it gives CASSLKFRVDSRGANVLTF.

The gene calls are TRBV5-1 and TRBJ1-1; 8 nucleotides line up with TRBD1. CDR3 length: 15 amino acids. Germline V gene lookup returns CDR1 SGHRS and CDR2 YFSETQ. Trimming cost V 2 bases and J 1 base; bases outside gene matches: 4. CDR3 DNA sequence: TGCGCCAGCAGCTTATCCGGGACAGGGAACACTGAAGCTTTCTTT. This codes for CASSLSGTGNTEAFF.

CDR3 amino acids: CASSRNTGGSTEAFF. The CDR3 DNA reads TGTGCCAGCTCTCGGAACACAGGGGGGTCTACTGAAGCTTTCTTT. The chain carries TRBV18 and TRBJ1-1; TRBD1 aligns across 8 bases. V trimming: 6 bases; J trimming: 5 bases; junction bases outside the gene matches: 11. CDR1 and CDR2 from the germline V gene are KGHSH and LQKENI. This CDR3 is built from 15 residues.

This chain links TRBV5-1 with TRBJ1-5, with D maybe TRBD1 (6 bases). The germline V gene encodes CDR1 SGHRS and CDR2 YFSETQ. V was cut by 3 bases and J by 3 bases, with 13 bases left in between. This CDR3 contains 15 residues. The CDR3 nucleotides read TGCGCCAGCAGCTGGGGGCAGGGTGACAATCAGCCCCAGCATTTT. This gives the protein CASSWGQGDNQPQHF.

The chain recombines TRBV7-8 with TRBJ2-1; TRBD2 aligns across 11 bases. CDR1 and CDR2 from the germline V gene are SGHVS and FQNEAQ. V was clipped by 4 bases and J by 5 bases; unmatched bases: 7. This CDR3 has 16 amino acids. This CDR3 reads CASSSILAGANNEQFF. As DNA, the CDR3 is TGTGCCAGCAGCTCAATACTAGCGGGGGCAAACAATGAGCAGTTCTTC.

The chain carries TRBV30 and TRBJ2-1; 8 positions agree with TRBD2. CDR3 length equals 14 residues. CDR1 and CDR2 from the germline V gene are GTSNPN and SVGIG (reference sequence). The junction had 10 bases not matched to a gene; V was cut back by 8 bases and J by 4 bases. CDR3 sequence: CARKSGSLYNEQFF. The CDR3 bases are TGTGCCAGGAAGAGCGGGAGCTTATACAATGAGCAGTTCTTC.

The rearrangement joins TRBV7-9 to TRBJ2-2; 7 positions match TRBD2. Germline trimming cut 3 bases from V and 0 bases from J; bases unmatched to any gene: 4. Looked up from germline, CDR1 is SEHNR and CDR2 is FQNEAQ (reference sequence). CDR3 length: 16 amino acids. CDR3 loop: CASSFPGLTNTGELFF. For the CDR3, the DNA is TGTGCCAGCAGCTTTCCGGGACTAACGAACACCGGGGAGCTGTTTTTT. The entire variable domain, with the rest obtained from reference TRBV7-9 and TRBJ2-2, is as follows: DTGVSQNPRHKITKRGQNVTFRCDPISEHNRLYWYRQTLGQGPEFLTYFQNEAQLEKSRLLSDRFSAERPKGSFSTLEIQRTEQGDSAMYLCASSFPGLTNTGELFFGEGSRLTVL.

The CDR3 sequence is CASSPSRTSVKNTEAFF. CDR3 sequence (DNA): TGTGCCAGCTCACCATCGCGCACGTCGGTGAAGAACACTGAAGCTTTCTTT. The chain joins TRBV18 to TRBJ1-1; no reliable D call. V gave up 2 bases and J gave up 1 base, with 17 bases separating them. This CDR3 contains 17 residues. Germline V gene lookup returns CDR1 KGHSH and CDR2 LQKENI.

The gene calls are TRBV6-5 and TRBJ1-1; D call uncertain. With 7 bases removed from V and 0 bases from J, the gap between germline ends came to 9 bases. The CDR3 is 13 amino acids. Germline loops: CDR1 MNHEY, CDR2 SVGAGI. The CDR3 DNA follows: TGTGCCAGCATCTTGTATATGAACACTGAAGCTTTCTTT. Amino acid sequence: CASILYMNTEAFF.

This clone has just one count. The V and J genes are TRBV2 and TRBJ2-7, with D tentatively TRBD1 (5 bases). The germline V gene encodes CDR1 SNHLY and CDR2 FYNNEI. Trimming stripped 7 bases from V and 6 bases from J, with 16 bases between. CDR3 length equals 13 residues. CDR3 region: CASKGQGTGEQYF. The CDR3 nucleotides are TGTGCCAGCAAGGGGCAGGGAACGGGCGAGCAGTACTTC.